This T cell receptor (beta chain) was found in a study of blood T cell repertoires in COVID-19. In the study overall: Sources were T cells, B-cell-depleted T cells, or PBMCs; the material itself was cDNA or gDNA.

In the study's own analysis: Estimates of nucleated cell counts were drawn from the amplification of reference gene primers. Method: immunoSEQ multiplex PCR; TCRdb's copy keeps in-frame clones and lacks some. The V and J calls and clone size are taken from that table; D and trimming were inferred from the DNA. The table lists some 150,000 clones, about 79% of them singletons. The germline gives CDR1 SQVTM, CDR2 ANQGSEA. This CDR3 contains 12 residues. V was trimmed by 6 bases and J by 0 bases, leaving 8 bases between them. This clone has only a few counts. The sequence came from a woman older than 75 with active or convalescent COVID-19. The chain combines TRBV29-1 with TRBJ1-1; D is undetermined. The sample consisted of peripheral blood. CDR3 sequence: CSVRVLNTEAFF. The CDR3 coding sequence is TGCAGCGTAAGAGTCTTGAACACTGAAGCTTTCTTT. The whole variable domain, remainder taken from reference TRBV29-1 and TRBJ1-1, is SAVISQKPSRDICQRGTSLTIQCQVDSQVTMMFWYRQQPGQSLTLIATANQGSEATYESGFVIDKFPISRPNLTFSTLTVSNMSPEDSSIYLCSVRVLNTEAFFGQGTRLTVV.